This T cell receptor (beta chain) comes out of a study of blood T cells in healthy people across ages. In the case of this clonotype: Its matching antigen is unknown.

Germline V lookup: CDR1 SGHAT, CDR2 FQNNGV. This CDR3 spans 12 amino acids. The V and J ends lost 5 bases and 9 bases respectively, with 14 bases between them. The study's findings and limits: Long-lived and aged donors differed, with more naive CD4+ cells and higher diversity in the long-lived. Older age coincided with a roughly linear decline in TCR beta diversity per million T cells.

It was with a sample-barcoded 5' primer and a J-beta primer mix that a second PCR of about 6 to 11 cycles was run. TCRdb re-called the 5' RACE reads with MiXCR, one entry per CDR3 protein. The sample shows about 640,000 distinct CDR3 sequences, approximately 50% of them seen only once. Sequencing used blood. V is TRBV11-2 and J is TRBJ2-7, with a tentative D call TRBD2 (5 bases). This receptor was taken from a man aged 60 to 69 in good health. CDR3 loop: CASSPGSAGQYF. CDR3 bases: TGTGCCAGCAGCCCGGGTAGCGCGGGGCAGTACTTC.